These 2 T cell receptor beta chains share one sample of origin, sequenced in a study of technical replicates of blood from several donors. Measured with immunoSEQ multiplex PCR; TCRdb has only the in-frame clones, and not every one. This table holds tens of thousands of clones, roughly 94% found once. The material sequenced was T cells isolated from PBMCs. Source of these receptors: a human donor in good health.

The rearrangement uses TRBV19 and TRBJ1-3, with D unresolved. Germline V gives CDR1 LNHDA, CDR2 SQIVND (reference sequence). The V gene lost 3 bases and the J gene lost 0 bases, with 15 bases spanning the gap. This CDR3 is 17 amino acids long. The CDR3 nucleotides are TGTGCCAGTAGTATTGGTCCCGACTGGAGCTCTGGAAACACCATATATTTT. This codes for CASSIGPDWSSGNTIYF.

A single count supports this clone. This chain uses TRBV2 with TRBJ2-2; no definite D call. Germline CDR1 SNHLY, CDR2 FYNNEI. The CDR3 consists of 11 residues. V was trimmed by 7 bases and J by 3 bases, leaving 3 bases between them. The CDR3 protein is CASTYTGELFF. The CDR3 DNA reads as TGTGCCAGCACTTACACCGGGGAGCTGTTTTTT.